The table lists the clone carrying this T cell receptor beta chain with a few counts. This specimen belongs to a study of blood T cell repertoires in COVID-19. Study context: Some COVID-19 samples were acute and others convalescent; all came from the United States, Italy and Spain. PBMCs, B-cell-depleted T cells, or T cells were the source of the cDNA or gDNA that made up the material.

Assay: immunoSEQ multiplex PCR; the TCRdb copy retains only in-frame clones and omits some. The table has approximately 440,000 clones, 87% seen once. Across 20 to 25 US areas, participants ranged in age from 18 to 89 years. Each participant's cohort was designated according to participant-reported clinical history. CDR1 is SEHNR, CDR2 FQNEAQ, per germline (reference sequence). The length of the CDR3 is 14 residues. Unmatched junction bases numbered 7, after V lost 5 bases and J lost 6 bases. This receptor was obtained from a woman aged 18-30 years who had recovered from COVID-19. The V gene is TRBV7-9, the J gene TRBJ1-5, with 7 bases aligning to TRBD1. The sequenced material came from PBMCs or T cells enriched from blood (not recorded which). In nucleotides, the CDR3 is TGTGCCAGCAGCCGAGGGGGCTTAAGTCAGCCCCAGCATTTT. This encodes CASSRGGLSQPQHF.